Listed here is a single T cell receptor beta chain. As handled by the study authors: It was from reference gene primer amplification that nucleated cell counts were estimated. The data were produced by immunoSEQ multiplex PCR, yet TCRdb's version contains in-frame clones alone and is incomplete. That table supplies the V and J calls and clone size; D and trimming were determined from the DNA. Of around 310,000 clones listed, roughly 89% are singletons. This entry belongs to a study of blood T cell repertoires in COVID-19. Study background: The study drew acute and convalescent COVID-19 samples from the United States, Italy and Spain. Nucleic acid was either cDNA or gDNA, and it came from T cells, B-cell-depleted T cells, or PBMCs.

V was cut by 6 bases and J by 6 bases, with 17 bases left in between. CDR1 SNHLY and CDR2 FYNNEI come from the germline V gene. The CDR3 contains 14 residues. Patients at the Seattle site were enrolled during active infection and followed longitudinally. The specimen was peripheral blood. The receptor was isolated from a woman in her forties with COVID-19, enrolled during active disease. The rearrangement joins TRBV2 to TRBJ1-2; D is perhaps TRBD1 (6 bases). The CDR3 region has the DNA TGTGCCAGCAGCGCGGAGCAGGGGAGGGATGGCTACACCTTC. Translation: CASSAEQGRDGYTF. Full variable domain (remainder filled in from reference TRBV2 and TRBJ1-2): EPEVTQTPSHQVTQMGQEVILRCVPISNHLYFYWYRQILGQKVEFLVSFYNNEISEKSEIFDDQFSVERPDGSNFTLKIRSTKLEDSAMYFCASSAEQGRDGYTFGSGTRLTVV.